This TCR beta chain appears in the sequencing data of a study of siplizumab effects on memory and regulatory T cells. On this clone: What it recognizes is unknown.

The V gene's germline CDR1 is DFQATT and CDR2 SNEGSKA (reference sequence). Trimming took off 7 bases at V and 4 bases at J, with 10 bases between the two ends. The CDR3 runs 11 residues. Findings and limits, study-wide: The study found that mappable alloreactive CD4+ clones averaged roughly 69% Treg-derived with siplizumab and around 25% in controls. A significant reduction in alloreactive sequences traceable to unstimulated CD4+ memory cells was produced by siplizumab.

Unstimulated naive, memory, effector memory and TEMRA subsets from three donor pairs have been sequenced, the authors report. The repertoire was sequenced with immunoSEQ multiplex PCR; TCRdb's copy has only in-frame clones and lacks some. Here the sample spans tens of thousands of clones, less than 90% being singletons. The V call is TRBV20-1, the J call TRBJ1-1; D call uncertain. The clonotype originates from a human donor in good health. The specimen sequenced was memory CD4+ T cells sorted from blood. The CDR3 DNA follows: TGCAGTGTTACATTCGGCACTGAAGCTTTCTTT. It specifies CSVTFGTEAFF.